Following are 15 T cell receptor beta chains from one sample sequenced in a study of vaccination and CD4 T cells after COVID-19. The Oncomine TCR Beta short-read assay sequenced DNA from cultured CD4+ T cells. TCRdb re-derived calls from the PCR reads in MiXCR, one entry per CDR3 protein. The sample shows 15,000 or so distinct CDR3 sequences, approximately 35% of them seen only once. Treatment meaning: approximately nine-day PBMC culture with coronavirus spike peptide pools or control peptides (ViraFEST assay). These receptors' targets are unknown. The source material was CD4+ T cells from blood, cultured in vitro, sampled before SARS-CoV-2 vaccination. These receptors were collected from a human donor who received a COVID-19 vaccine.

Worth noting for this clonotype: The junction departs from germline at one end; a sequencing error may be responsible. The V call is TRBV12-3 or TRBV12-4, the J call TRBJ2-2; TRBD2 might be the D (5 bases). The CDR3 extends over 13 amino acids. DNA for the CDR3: TGTGCCAGCAGTGCGTCTAGCCCCGGGGAGCCGTTTTTT. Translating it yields CASSASSPGEPFF.

In DNA form, the CDR3 reads TGTGCCAGCAGCTTAATACAGGGGGCCATCTCCTACGAGCAGTACTTC. Amino acids: CASSLIQGAISYEQYF. This chain links TRBV7-9 with TRBJ2-7; 9 nucleotides line up with TRBD1. This CDR3 is 16 amino acids long. The germline gives CDR1 SEHNR, CDR2 FQNEAQ (reference sequence). Trimming removed 2 bases from V and 0 bases from J; junction bases left unmatched: 5.

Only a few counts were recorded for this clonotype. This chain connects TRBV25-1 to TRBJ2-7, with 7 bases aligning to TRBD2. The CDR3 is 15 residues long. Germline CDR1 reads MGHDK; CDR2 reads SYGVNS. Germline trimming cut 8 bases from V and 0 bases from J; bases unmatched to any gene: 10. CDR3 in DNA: TGTGCCAGCGGCCGTAGGGGACTATCCTCCTACGAGCAGTACTTC. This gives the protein CASGRRGLSSYEQYF.

The chain's CDR3 is CSARPASSYEQYF. CDR3 bases: TGCAGTGCTAGGCCTGCGAGCTCCTACGAGCAGTACTTC. The V gene is TRBV20-1, the J gene TRBJ2-7; D remains ambiguous. Per the germline V gene, CDR1 is DFQATT and CDR2 is SNEGSKA (reference sequence). The CDR3 is 13 residues long. Between the trimmed V and J ends, which lost 3 bases and 0 bases, there was a span of 9 bases.

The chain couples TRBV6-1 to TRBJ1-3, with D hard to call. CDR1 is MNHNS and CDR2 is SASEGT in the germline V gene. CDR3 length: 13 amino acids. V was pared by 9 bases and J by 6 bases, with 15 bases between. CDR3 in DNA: TGTGCCAGTTTTGCGGCGGTCGAAAACACCATATATTTT. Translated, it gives CASFAAVENTIYF.

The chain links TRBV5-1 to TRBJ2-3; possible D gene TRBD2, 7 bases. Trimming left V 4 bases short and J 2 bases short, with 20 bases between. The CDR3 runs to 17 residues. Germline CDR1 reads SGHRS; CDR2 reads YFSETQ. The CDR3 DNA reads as TGCGCCAGCAGCCCAAGACTAGCAACAGGGTCCACAGATACGCAGTATTTT. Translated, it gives CASSPRLATGSTDTQYF.

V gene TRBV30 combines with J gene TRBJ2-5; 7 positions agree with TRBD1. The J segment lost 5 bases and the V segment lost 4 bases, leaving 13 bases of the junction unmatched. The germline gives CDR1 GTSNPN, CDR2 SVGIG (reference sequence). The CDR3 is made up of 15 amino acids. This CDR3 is CAWTIGGGLMETQYF. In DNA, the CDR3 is TGTGCCTGGACTATAGGGGGCGGTTTGATGGAGACCCAGTACTTC.

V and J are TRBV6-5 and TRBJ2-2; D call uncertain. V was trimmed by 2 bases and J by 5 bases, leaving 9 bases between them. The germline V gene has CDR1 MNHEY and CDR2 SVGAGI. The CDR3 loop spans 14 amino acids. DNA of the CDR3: TGTGCCAGCAGTTACCTGGGCTTGACCGGGGAGCTGTTTTTT. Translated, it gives CASSYLGLTGELFF.

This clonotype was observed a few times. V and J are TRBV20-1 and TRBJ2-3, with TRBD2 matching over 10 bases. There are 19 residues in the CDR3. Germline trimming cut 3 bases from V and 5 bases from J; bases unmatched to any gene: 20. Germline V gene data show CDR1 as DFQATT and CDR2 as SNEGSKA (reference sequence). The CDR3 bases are TGCAGTGCTAGTTTACACATTAGGAGCGGGGGGGCCGGTGGAGATACGCAGTATTTT. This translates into CSASLHIRSGGAGGDTQYF.

CDR3 loop: CASRTQAGELFF. The CDR3 nucleotides read TGTGCCAGCAGGACCCAAGCCGGGGAGCTGTTTTTT. This chain joins TRBV6-1 and TRBJ2-2, with D uncertain. Germline CDR1 and CDR2: MNHNS and SASEGT. The germline V and J ends were trimmed by 6 bases and 6 bases, with 8 bases remaining between them. The CDR3 totals 12 residues.

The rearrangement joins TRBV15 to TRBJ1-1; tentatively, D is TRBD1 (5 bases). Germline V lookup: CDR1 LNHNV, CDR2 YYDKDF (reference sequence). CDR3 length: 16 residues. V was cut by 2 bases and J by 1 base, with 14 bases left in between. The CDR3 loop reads CATSRQPGPTNTEAFF. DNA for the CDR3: TGTGCCACCAGCAGACAACCGGGACCGACGAACACTGAAGCTTTCTTT.

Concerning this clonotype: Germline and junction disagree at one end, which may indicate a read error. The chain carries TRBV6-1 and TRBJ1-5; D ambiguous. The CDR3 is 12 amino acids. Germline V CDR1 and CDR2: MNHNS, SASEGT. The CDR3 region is CASREVNQPQHF. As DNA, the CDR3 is TGTGCCAGCAGAGAAGTGAATCAGCCCCAGCATTTT.

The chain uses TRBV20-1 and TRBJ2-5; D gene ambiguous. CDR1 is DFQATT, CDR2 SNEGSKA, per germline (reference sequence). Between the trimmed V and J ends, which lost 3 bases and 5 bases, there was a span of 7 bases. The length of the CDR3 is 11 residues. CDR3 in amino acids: CSASSLETQYF. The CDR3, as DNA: TGCAGTGCTAGTAGTCTGGAGACCCAGTACTTC.

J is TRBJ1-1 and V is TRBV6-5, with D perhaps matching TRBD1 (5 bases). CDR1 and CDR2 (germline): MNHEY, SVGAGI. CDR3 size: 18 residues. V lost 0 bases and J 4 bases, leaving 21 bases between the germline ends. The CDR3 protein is CASSYSIWARGGGTEAFF. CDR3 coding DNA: TGTGCCAGCAGTTACTCGATTTGGGCGAGGGGCGGGGGCACTGAAGCTTTCTTT.

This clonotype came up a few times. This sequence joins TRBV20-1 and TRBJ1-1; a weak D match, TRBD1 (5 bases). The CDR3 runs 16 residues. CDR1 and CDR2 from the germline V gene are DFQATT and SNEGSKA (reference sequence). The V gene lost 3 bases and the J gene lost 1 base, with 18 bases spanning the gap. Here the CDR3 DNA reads TGCAGTGCTAGCTCCCAAGTAGACAGCGCGAACACTGAAGCTTTCTTT. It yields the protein CSASSQVDSANTEAFF.